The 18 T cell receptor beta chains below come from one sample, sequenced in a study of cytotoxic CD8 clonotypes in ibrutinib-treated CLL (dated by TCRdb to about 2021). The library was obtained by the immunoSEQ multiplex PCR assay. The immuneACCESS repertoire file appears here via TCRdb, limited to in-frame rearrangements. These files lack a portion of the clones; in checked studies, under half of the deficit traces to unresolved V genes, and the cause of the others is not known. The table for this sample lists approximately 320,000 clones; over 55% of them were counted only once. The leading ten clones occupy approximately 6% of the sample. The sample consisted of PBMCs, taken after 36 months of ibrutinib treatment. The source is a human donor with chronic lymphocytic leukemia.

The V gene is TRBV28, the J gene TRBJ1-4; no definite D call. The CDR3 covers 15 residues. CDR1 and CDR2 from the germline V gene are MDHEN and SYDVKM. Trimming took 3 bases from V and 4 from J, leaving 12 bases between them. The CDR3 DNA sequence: TGTGCCAGCAGTTTGCCCGCAGCCTTTAATGAAAAACTGTTTTTT. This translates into CASSLPAAFNEKLFF. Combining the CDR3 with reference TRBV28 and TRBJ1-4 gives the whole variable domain DVKVTQSSRYLVKRTGEKVFLECVQDMDHENMFWYRQDPGLGLRLIYFSYDVKMKEKGDIPEGYSVSREKKERFSLILESASTNQTSMYLCASSLPAAFNEKLFFGSGTQLSVL.

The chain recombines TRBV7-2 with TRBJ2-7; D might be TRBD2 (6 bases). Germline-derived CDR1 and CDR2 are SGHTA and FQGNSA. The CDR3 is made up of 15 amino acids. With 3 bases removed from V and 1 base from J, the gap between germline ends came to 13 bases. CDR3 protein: CASSFPAGGSYEQYF. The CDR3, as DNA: TGTGCCAGCAGCTTTCCGGCCGGGGGATCCTACGAGCAGTACTTC.

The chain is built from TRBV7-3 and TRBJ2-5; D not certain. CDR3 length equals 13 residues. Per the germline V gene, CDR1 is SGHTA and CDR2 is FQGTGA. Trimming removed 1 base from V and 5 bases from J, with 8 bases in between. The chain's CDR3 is CASSLILGETQYF. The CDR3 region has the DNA TGTGCCAGCAGCTTAATATTAGGGGAGACCCAGTACTTC. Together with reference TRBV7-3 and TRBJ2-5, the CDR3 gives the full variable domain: GAGVSQTPSNKVTEKGKYVELRCDPISGHTALYWYRQSLGQGPEFLIYFQGTGAADDSGLPNDRFFAVRPEGSVSTLKIQRTERGDSAVYLCASSLILGETQYFGPGTRLLVL.

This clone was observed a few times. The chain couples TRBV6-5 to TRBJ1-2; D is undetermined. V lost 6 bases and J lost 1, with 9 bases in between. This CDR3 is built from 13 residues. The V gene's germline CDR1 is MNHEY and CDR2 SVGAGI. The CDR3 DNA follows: TGTGCCAGCAGCCCCCTCGTTAACTATGGCTACACCTTC. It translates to CASSPLVNYGYTF.

The CDR3 region has the DNA TGTGCCAGCAGCTTAATAGCGGTTGGGGGAGATACGCAGTATTTT. Translated, it gives CASSLIAVGGDTQYF. The gene calls are TRBV11-2 and TRBJ2-3, with TRBD2 as a possible D gene (6 bases). The CDR3 loop spans 15 amino acids. The V end was cut by 2 bases, the J end by 5 bases, with 14 bases between. The germline V gene has CDR1 SGHAT and CDR2 FQNNGV.

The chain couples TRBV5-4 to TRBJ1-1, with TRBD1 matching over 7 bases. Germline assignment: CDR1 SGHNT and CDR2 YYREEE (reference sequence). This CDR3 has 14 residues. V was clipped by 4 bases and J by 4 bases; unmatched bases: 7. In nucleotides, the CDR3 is TGTGCCAGCAGCCCAAGACAGGGCGCCACTGAAGCTTTCTTT. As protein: CASSPRQGATEAFF. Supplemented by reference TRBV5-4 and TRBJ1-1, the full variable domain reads ETGVTQSPTHLIKTRGQQVTLRCSSQSGHNTVSWYQQALGQGPQFIFQYYREEENGRGNFPPRFSGLQFPNYSSELNVNALELDDSALYLCASSPRQGATEAFFGQGTRLTVV.

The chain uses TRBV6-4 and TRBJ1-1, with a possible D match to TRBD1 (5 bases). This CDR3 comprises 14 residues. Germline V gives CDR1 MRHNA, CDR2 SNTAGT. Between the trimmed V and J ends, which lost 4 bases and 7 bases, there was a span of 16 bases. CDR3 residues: CASSASHGTDEAFF. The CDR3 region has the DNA TGTGCCAGCAGTGCCTCACATGGGACGGATGAAGCTTTCTTT.

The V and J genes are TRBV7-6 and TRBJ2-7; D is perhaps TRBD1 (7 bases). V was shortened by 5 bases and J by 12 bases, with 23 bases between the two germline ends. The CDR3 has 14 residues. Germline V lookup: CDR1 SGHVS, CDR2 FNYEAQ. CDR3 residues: CASSPGGGAGGLYF. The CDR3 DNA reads TGTGCCAGCAGCCCAGGGGGTGGAGCGGGTGGCTTGTACTTC. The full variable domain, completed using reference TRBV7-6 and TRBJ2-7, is GAGVSQSPRYKVTKRGQDVALRCDPISGHVSLYWYRQALGQGPEFLTYFNYEAQQDKSGLPNDRFSAERPEGSISTLTIQRTEQRDSAMYRCASSPGGGAGGLYFGPGTRLTVT.

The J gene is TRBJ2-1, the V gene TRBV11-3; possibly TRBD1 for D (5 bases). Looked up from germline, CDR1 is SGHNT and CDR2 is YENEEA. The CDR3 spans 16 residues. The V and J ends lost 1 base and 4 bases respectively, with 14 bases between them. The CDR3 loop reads CASSLGRLGVYNEQFF. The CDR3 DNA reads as TGTGCCAGCAGCTTAGGCCGTTTAGGGGTTTACAATGAGCAGTTCTTC.

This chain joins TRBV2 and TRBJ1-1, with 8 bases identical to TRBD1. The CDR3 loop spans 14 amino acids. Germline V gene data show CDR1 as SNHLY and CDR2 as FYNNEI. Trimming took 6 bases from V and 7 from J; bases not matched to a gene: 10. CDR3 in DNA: TGTGCCAGCAGCCGCGGACAGGGCTCGGGTGAAGCTTTCTTT. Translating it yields CASSRGQGSGEAFF.

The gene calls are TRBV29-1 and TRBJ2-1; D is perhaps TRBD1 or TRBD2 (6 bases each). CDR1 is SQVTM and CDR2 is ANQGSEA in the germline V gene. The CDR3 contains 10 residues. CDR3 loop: CVGGHNEQFF. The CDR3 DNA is TGCGTGGGGGGCCACAATGAGCAGTTCTTC.

The CDR3 DNA is TGCAGTGCTAGAGACATGACAGGTCGGTTTTTT. Translation gives CSARDMTGRFF. This chain joins TRBV20-1 and TRBJ1-4, with D perhaps TRBD1 (6 bases). The germline V and J ends were trimmed by 0 bases and 16 bases, with 12 bases remaining between them. Germline V gives CDR1 DFQATT, CDR2 SNEGSKA (reference sequence). The CDR3 is 11 residues long.

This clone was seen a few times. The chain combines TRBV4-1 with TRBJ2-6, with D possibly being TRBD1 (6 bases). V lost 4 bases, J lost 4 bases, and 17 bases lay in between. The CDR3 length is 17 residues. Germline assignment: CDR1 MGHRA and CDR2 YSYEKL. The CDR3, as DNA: TGCGCCAGCAGCCCCCGGGACACCCTGATGGGGGCCAACGTCCTGACTTTC. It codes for CASSPRDTLMGANVLTF.

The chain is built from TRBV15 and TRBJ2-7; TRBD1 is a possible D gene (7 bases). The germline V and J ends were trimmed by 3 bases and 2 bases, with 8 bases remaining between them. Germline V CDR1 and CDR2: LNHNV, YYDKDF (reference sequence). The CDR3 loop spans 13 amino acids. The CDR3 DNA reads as TGTGCCACCAGCAGCAGGGGGGCCTACGAGCAGTACTTC. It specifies CATSSRGAYEQYF.

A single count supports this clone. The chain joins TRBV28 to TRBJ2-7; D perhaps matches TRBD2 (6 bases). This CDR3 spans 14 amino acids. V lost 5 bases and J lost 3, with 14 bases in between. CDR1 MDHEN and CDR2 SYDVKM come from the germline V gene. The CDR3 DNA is TGTGCCAGCAGTGTAGGAGGGATATTCTACGAGCAGTACTTC. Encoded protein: CASSVGGIFYEQYF.

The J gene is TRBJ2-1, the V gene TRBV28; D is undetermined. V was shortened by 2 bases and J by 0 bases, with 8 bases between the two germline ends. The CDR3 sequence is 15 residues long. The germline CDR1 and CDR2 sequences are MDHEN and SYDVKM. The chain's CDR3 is CASSLIRFSYNEQFF. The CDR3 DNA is TGTGCCAGCAGTTTAATCCGATTCTCCTACAATGAGCAGTTCTTC.

CDR3 amino acids: CASSPSGSSRRGSEQYF. CDR3 DNA sequence: TGTGCCAGCAGCCCATCGGGCAGTAGCAGGCGGGGGAGCGAGCAGTACTTC. The V call is TRBV5-4, the J call TRBJ2-7, with 7 nucleotides matching TRBD2. Germline V lookup: CDR1 SGHNT, CDR2 YYREEE (reference sequence). With V trimmed by 4 bases and J by 6 bases, 19 bases remained unmatched. CDR3 length: 17 amino acids.

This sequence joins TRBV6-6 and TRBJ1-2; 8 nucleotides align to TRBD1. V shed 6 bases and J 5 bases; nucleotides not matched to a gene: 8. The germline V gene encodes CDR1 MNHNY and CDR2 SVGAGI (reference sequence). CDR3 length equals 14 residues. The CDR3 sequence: CASRGQGGGYGYTF. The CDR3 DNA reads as TGTGCCAGCAGAGGACAGGGAGGGGGGTATGGCTACACCTTC.